A selection of T cell receptor beta chains follows, all from one sample in a study of regulatory T cells. Some clones are missing from TCRdb's copy, which holds only in-frame ones; the method was immunoSEQ multiplex PCR. Of around 17,000 clones listed, approximately 80% are singletons. Sequences were obtained from conventional CD4+ T cells sorted from blood. The receptors here all came from a person younger than 45 with CD3G deficiency. Each CDR3 is given with its conserved first and last residue. D genes are given only for firm matches. Only some rows state a clone size, as once, few, many or a class for expanded clones.

V gene	clone size	D gene	CDR3 length	CDR3 protein
TRBV6-6	-	-	14	CASSYQGIGQPQHF
TRBV6-1	-	-	11	CASRRSGGYTF
TRBV21-1	once	-	15	CASSNIAGIDNEQFF
TRBV5-1	once	TRBD2	15	CASSSSGAGHNEQFF
TRBV7-9	few	-	17	CASSLFVAGSGANVLTF
TRBV6-6	-	TRBD1	13	CASSRDSAYEQYF
TRBV7-9	-	-	13	CASSLGIKETQYF
TRBV28	-	-	12	CASSRRTYEQYF
TRBV5-1	-	-	15	CASSLGAGSGEKLFF
TRBV27	few	TRBD1	16	CASSFATGGTPYEQYF
TRBV18	-	TRBD1	14	CASSPGTGVTPAFF
TRBV28	-	TRBD2	14	CASGVSGAPYEQYF
TRBV28	-	-	15	CASSLTYRRNQPQHF
TRBV6-1	-	TRBD2	15	CASSVTSGSSYEQYF